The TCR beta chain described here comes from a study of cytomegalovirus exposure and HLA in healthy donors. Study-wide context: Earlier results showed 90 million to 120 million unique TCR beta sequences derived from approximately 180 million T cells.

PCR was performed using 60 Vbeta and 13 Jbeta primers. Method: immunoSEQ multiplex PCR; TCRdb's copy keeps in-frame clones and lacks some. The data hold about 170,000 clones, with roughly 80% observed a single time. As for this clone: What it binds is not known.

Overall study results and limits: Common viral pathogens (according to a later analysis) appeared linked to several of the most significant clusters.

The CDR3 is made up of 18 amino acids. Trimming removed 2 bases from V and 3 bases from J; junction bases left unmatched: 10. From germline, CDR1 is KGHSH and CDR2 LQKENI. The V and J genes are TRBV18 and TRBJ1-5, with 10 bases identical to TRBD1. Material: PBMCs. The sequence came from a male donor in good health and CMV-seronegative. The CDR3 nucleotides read TGTGCCAGCTCACCATCTCCGGGACAGGGGACCAACAATCAGCCCCAGCATTTT. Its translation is CASSPSPGQGTNNQPQHF.